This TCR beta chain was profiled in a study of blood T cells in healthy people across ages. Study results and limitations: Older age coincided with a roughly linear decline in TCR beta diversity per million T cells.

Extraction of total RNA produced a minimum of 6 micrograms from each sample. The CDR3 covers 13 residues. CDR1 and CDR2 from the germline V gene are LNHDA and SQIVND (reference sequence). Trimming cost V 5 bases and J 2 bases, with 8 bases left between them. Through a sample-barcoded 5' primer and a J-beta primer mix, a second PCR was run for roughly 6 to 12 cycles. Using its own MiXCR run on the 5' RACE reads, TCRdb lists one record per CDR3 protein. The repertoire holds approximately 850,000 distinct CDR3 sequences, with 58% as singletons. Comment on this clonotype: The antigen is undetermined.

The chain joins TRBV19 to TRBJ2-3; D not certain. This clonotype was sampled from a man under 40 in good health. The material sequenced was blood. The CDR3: CASSGAFTDTQYF. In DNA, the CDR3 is TGTGCCAGTAGTGGCGCTTTCACAGATACGCAGTATTTT.